The clone carrying this T cell receptor (beta chain) was detected only once. The germline CDR1 and CDR2 sequences are GTSNPN and SVGIG (reference sequence). The CDR3 runs to 17 residues. V was pared by 2 bases and J by 1 base, with 20 bases between. This sample is part of a study of blood T cell repertoires in COVID-19. Background on the study: Sources were T cells, B-cell-depleted T cells, or PBMCs; the material itself was cDNA or gDNA.

TCRdb's copy holds only in-frame clones and misses some; the assay was immunoSEQ multiplex PCR. The sample holds 120,000 to 150,000 clones, around 83% seen once. The chain joins TRBV30 to TRBJ1-1; a possible D gene is TRBD1 (5 bases). This TCR derives from a woman aged 45 to 65 in a cohort sampled during active or convalescent COVID-19. The sequenced sample was peripheral blood. For the CDR3, the DNA is TGTGCCTGGAGTTGGGGATGGGGGAGGCCGGAGAACACTGAAGCTTTCTTT. This gives the protein CAWSWGWGRPENTEAFF.